Included here is one TCR beta chain sequence, with context. The junction does not match germline at one end; this may be a read error. The CDR3 is 13 amino acids. CDR1 is WSHSY, CDR2 SAAADI, per germline. Memory CD4+ T cells were sorted as CD4+CD45RO+CD25- cells. TCRdb redid the calling of the 5' RACE reads with MiXCR, one entry per CDR3 protein. This table has approximately 60,000 distinct CDR3 sequences, more than 25% appearing once. Specimen: tumor-infiltrating memory CD4+ T cells sorted from the breast tumor. Subset: memory CD4+ T cells, CD4+CD45RO+CD25-. The genes are TRBV10-2 and TRBJ1-1; D is perhaps TRBD1 (6 bases). The receptor's source is a female donor with breast cancer. CDR3 sequence (DNA): TGTACCATCAGGTCTTTTATGGACAGTTTGGCTTTCTTT. It codes for CTIRSFMDSLAFF.